One sample yielded the 25 T cell receptor beta chains listed below, sequenced in a study of T-cell memory formation after mild COVID-19. TCRdb ran MiXCR on the 5' RACE reads and lists one entry per CDR3 protein. The sample lists about 210,000 distinct CDR3 sequences, roughly 27% occurring once. The specimen sequenced was PBMCs or a T cell subset sorted from them (not recorded which). These receptors came from an adult woman who had mild COVID-19 (a few samples of this study predate the infection). Cell type and time point are not known.

This rearrangement joins TRBV6-2 or TRBV6-3 to TRBJ2-3; 9 bases fit TRBD2. The CDR3 loop spans 19 amino acids. In germline, CDR1 is MNHEY, CDR2 SVGEGT. V lost 0 bases, J lost 2 bases, and 12 bases stayed unmatched. This CDR3 is CASSYSLGTSRRTTDTQYF. The CDR3 DNA reads as TGTGCCAGCAGTTACTCGCTCGGGACTAGCCGACGCACCACAGATACGCAGTATTTT.

The chain combines TRBV12-3 or TRBV12-4 with TRBJ2-3, with 8 bases identical to TRBD2. This CDR3 is built from 14 residues. The J segment lost 7 bases and the V segment lost 3 bases, leaving 6 bases of the junction unmatched. The CDR3 region has the DNA TGTGCCAGCAGTTTCCCAGCGGGAGAAAATACGCAGTATTTT. Residues: CASSFPAGENTQYF.

J is TRBJ2-4 and V is TRBV6-1, with 7 bases that match TRBD2. Germline V gene data show CDR1 as MNHNS and CDR2 as SASEGT. The CDR3 length is 10 residues. Trimming at V came to 11 bases and at J to 8 bases, leaving 3 bases not matched to a gene. CDR3 bases: TGTGCCGCGGGAGTGGACATTCAGTACTTC. Encoded protein: CAAGVDIQYF.

This clonotype appeared once. J is TRBJ1-2 and V is TRBV7-2, with D tentatively TRBD1 (5 bases). Germline V gives CDR1 SGHTA, CDR2 FQGNSA. This CDR3 comprises 14 residues. V was shortened by 3 bases and J by 4 bases, with 12 bases between the two germline ends. CDR3 DNA sequence: TGTGCCAGCAGCTTTCAGGGTGGGGGCTATGGCTACACCTTC. Residues: CASSFQGGGYGYTF.

The chain joins TRBV29-1 to TRBJ2-7; 12 positions match TRBD2. This CDR3 has 17 residues. Germline CDR1 and CDR2: SQVTM and ANQGSEA. With V trimmed by 5 bases and J by 3 bases, 14 bases remained unmatched. For the CDR3, the DNA is TGCAGCGTTAGGACAGGGCTTAGACTAGCGGGAGACTACGAGCAGTACTTC. This sequence encodes CSVRTGLRLAGDYEQYF.

This clonotype was found a few times. The chain carries TRBV5-1 and TRBJ2-6, with D possibly TRBD1 on 6 matching bases. V lost 3 bases and J 2 bases, leaving 15 bases between the germline ends. The CDR3 is made up of 17 amino acids. Per germline, CDR1 SGHRS and CDR2 YFSETQ. The CDR3 DNA sequence: TGCGCCAGCAGCTCCGAGGGACAACCTCCTGGGGCCAACGTCCTGACTTTC. The encoded protein is CASSSEGQPPGANVLTF.

CDR3 loop: CSVEGASYPYEQYF. CDR3 nucleotides: TGCAGCGTTGAGGGGGCCTCCTACCCCTACGAGCAGTACTTC. V usage is TRBV29-1 and J usage is TRBJ2-7, with a weak D call TRBD1 (6 bases). V was trimmed by 3 bases and J by 2 bases, leaving 14 bases between them. The germline gives CDR1 SQVTM, CDR2 ANQGSEA. The CDR3 is 14 amino acids.

The rearrangement links TRBV7-9 to TRBJ2-1, with a possible D match to TRBD2 (5 bases). CDR3 size: 13 residues. Germline V gene lookup returns CDR1 SEHNR and CDR2 FQNEAQ (reference sequence). Trimming stripped 4 bases from V and 4 bases from J, with 8 bases between. CDR3 in amino acids: CASSSGEYNEQFF. For the CDR3, the DNA is TGTGCCAGCAGCTCCGGGGAGTACAATGAGCAGTTCTTC.

This clonotype was seen a handful of times. The V gene is TRBV11-2, the J gene TRBJ1-1, with D tentatively TRBD1 (6 bases). V lost 5 bases to trimming and J lost 5 bases, with 15 bases between them. This CDR3 has 14 residues. Germline loops: CDR1 SGHAT, CDR2 FQNNGV. CDR3 bases: TGTGCCAGCAGCACTCCAAGGAGGGGGACTGAAGCTTTCTTT. Its protein product is CASSTPRRGTEAFF.

There are a few counts of this clonotype. The chain has TRBV18 and TRBJ2-3; D might be TRBD2 (5 bases). CDR3 length: 13 amino acids. Germline V gives CDR1 KGHSH, CDR2 LQKENI. Trimming cost V 3 bases and J 3 bases, with 7 bases left between them. CDR3 protein: CASSPGVTDTQYF. As DNA, the CDR3 is TGTGCCAGCTCACCGGGAGTTACAGATACGCAGTATTTT.

This clonotype was detected only a few times. This rearrangement joins TRBV12-3 or TRBV12-4 to TRBJ1-1; TRBD1 matches at 7 bases. J lost 6 bases, V lost 6 bases, and 10 bases had no gene match. The CDR3 runs 14 residues. CDR3 region: CASSSTGAAAEAFF. CDR3 coding DNA: TGTGCCAGCAGCTCTACAGGGGCCGCGGCTGAAGCTTTCTTT.

The rearrangement joins TRBV5-1 to TRBJ2-1; D gene uncertain. Germline CDR1 and CDR2: SGHRS and YFSETQ. This CDR3 is built from 15 residues. V gave up 0 bases and J gave up 6 bases, with 13 bases separating them. The DNA of the CDR3 is TGCGCCAGCAGCTTGGGGTCAGAATATCTCAATGAGCAGTTCTTC. This translates into CASSLGSEYLNEQFF.

V and J are TRBV6-6 and TRBJ2-3, with a tentative D call TRBD2 (5 bases). Germline V gives CDR1 MNHNY, CDR2 SVGAGI (reference sequence). The ends were cut back, 0 bases at V and 1 base at J, with 8 bases in the middle. This CDR3 spans 15 amino acids. This CDR3 reads CASSYSVGGTDTQYF. DNA of the CDR3: TGTGCCAGCAGTTACTCAGTCGGGGGCACAGATACGCAGTATTTT.

This clonotype was counted only a few times. DNA of the CDR3: TGTGCCAGCAGCCCCCCTTTCGGTTCGTCCCAGTACTTC. Amino acid sequence: CASSPPFGSSQYF. The chain recombines TRBV7-8 with TRBJ2-5, with D uncertain. The CDR3 runs 13 residues. Germline lookup yields CDR1 SGHVS and CDR2 FQNEAQ. The V end lost 5 bases, the J end lost 9 bases, and 16 bases lay between the germline ends.

The chain employs TRBV23-1 and TRBJ2-1; TRBD1 agrees at 9 bases. TRBV23-1 is marked as an open reading frame, function uncertain. J lost 7 bases, V lost 8 bases, and 9 bases had no gene match. CDR3 length: 14 amino acids. The CDR3 DNA reads as TGCGCCAGCCTGGGACAGGGTAATGGGAATGAGCAGTTCTTC. It yields the protein CASLGQGNGNEQFF.

The chain carries TRBV7-6 and TRBJ2-3; 11 nucleotides align to TRBD1. CDR1 is SGHVS and CDR2 is FNYEAQ in the germline V gene. V lost 5 bases, J lost 2 bases, and 3 bases stayed unmatched. The CDR3 is 15 residues long. The CDR3 reads CASSPGQGVTDTQYF. The CDR3 DNA reads TGTGCCAGCAGCCCGGGACAGGGGGTCACAGATACGCAGTATTTT. Full variable domain (missing parts from reference TRBV7-6 and TRBJ2-3): GAGVSQSPRYKVTKRGQDVALRCDPISGHVSLYWYRQALGQGPEFLTYFNYEAQQDKSGLPNDRFSAERPEGSISTLTIQRTEQRDSAMYRCASSPGQGVTDTQYFGPGTRLTVL.

The chain employs TRBV7-2 and TRBJ2-7; 9 nucleotides match TRBD2. This CDR3 comprises 15 residues. V was clipped by 3 bases and J by 1 base; unmatched bases: 4. Germline-derived CDR1 and CDR2 are SGHTA and FQGNSA. The CDR3 DNA follows: TGTGCCAGCAGCTTGGGGACTAGCAGGTCCTACGAGCAGTACTTC. Translation: CASSLGTSRSYEQYF.

The chain recombines TRBV5-1 with TRBJ2-5, with D possibly TRBD2 on 6 matching bases. Trimming shortened V by 2 bases and J by 5 bases, and 10 bases separated the two germline ends. The CDR3 runs to 13 residues. Germline V gene lookup returns CDR1 SGHRS and CDR2 YFSETQ. CDR3 DNA sequence: TGCGCCAGCAGCTTCGAAGGGAGGGAGACCCAGTACTTC. It translates to CASSFEGRETQYF.

The J gene is TRBJ2-3, the V gene TRBV7-6; no definite D call. CDR1 SGHVS and CDR2 FNYEAQ come from the germline V gene. This CDR3 region has 12 residues. V lost 1 base and J 10 bases, leaving 9 bases between the germline ends. This CDR3 is CASSLEGGPQYF. The CDR3, as DNA: TGTGCCAGCAGCTTAGAGGGCGGACCGCAGTATTTT.

CDR3 sequence: CASSQGLALGTDTQYF. The CDR3 DNA reads TGCGCCAGCAGCCAAGGTCTAGCGCTGGGCACAGATACGCAGTATTTT. The rearrangement uses TRBV4-1 and TRBJ2-3, with a weak D call TRBD2 (6 bases). CDR3 size: 16 residues. Trimming shortened V by 1 base and J by 1 base, and 12 bases separated the two germline ends. Germline V gives CDR1 MGHRA, CDR2 YSYEKL.

The V call is TRBV20-1, the J call TRBJ1-2; D not certain. V was cut by 1 base and J by 8 bases, with 14 bases left in between. The germline V gene encodes CDR1 DFQATT and CDR2 SNEGSKA (reference sequence). The CDR3 sequence is 13 residues long. Here the CDR3 DNA reads TGCAGTGCTAGAGGGAGTGAGATCGAGGGCTACACCTTC. It is translated as CSARGSEIEGYTF.

This sequence joins TRBV5-6 and TRBJ2-2; 8 bases match TRBD1. With 5 bases clipped from V and 4 bases from J, the junction kept 7 bases outside the gene matches. This CDR3 has 15 residues. Germline CDR1 reads SGHDT; CDR2 reads YYEEEE. CDR3 loop: CASRLDRAGTGELFF. CDR3 nucleotides: TGTGCCAGCAGACTGGACAGGGCGGGCACCGGGGAGCTGTTTTTT.

This chain uses TRBV20-1 with TRBJ1-2, with 10 bases fitting TRBD1. The ends lost 0 bases at V and 4 bases at J; junction bases unmatched: 20. Germline CDR1 and CDR2: DFQATT and SNEGSKA (reference sequence). The CDR3 consists of 20 residues. CDR3 bases: TGCAGTGCTAGAGATTACCAGAGTTGGATAGGGACAGGGGATAGCTATGGCTACACCTTC. Protein product: CSARDYQSWIGTGDSYGYTF.

This clonotype appeared a few times. The rearrangement links TRBV12-3 or TRBV12-4 to TRBJ1-1; D unclear. With 4 bases removed from V and 11 bases from J, the gap between germline ends came to 14 bases. The CDR3 has 12 amino acids. The CDR3 DNA follows: TGTGCCAGCAGTTCGGTACCCCACGAGGCTTTCTTT. Protein product: CASSSVPHEAFF.

The CDR3 protein is CASSPPSEVNTEAFF. The DNA for the CDR3 is TGTGCCAGCAGCCCCCCCTCAGAAGTGAACACTGAAGCTTTCTTT. V is TRBV21-1 and J is TRBJ1-1; the table's D call of TRBD1 was not tested on the DNA. TRBV21-1 constitutes a pseudogene. The CDR3 runs to 15 residues.